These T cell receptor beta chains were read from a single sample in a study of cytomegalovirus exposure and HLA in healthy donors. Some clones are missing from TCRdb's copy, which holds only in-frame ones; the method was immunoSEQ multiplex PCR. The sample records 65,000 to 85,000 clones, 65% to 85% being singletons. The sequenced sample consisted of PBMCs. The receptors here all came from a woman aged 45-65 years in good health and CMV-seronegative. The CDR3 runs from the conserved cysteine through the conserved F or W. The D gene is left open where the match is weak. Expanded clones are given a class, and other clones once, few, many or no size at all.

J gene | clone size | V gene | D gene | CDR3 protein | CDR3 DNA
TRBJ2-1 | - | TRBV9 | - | CASSAPSLEQFF | TGTGCCAGCAGCGCCCCCTCCTTAGAGCAGTTCTTC
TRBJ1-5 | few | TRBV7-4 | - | CASSSGGNQPQHF | TGTGCCAGCAGCTCAGGGGGCAATCAGCCCCAGCATTTT
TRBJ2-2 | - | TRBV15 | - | CATSRDTNTGELFF | TGTGCCACCAGCAGAGACACTAACACCGGGGAGCTGTTTTTT
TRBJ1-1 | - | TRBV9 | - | CASSPLGQSPTEAFF | TGTGCCAGCAGCCCACTAGGACAGTCACCTACTGAAGCTTTCTTT
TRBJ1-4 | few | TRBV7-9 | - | CASSEGFGKLFF | TGTGCCAGCAGCGAGGGATTTGGAAAACTGTTTTTT
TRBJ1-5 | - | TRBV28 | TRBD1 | CASVTGQGVPIFNQPQHF | TGTGCCAGCGTCACGGGACAGGGCGTTCCAATATTCAATCAGCCCCAGCATTTT
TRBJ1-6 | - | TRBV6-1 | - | CASSEAGSNSPLHF | TGTGCCAGCAGTGAAGCAGGGAGTAATTCACCCCTCCACTTT
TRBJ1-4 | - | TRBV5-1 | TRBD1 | CASSLAGTGGEKLFF | TGCGCCAGCAGCTTGGCTGGGACAGGGGGCGAAAAACTGTTTTTT
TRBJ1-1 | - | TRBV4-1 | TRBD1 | CASSPETGINTEAFF | TGCGCCAGCAGCCCCGAGACAGGGATAAACACTGAAGCTTTCTTT
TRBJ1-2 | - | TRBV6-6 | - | CASSKEDYGYTF | TGTGCCAGCAGTAAGGAGGACTATGGCTACACCTTC
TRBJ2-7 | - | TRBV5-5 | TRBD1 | CASSLAGSDRGSNF | TGTGCCAGCAGCTTGGCCGGATCAGACAGGGGAAGCAACTTC
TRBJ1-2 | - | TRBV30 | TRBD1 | CAWSLTGDYGYTF | TGTGCCTGGAGTCTGACAGGGGACTATGGCTACACCTTC
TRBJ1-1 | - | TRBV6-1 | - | CASIRQGVGTEAFF | TGTGCCAGCATTCGACAAGGGGTAGGGACTGAAGCTTTCTTT
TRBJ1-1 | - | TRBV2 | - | CASFGFDGTEAFF | TGTGCCAGCTTCGGTTTCGATGGTACTGAAGCTTTCTTT
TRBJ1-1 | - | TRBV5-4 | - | CTSSLEAVMNTEAFF | TGTACCAGCAGCTTAGAGGCAGTCATGAACACTGAAGCTTTCTTT
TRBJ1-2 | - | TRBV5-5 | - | CASSLPFNYGYTF | TGTGCCAGCAGCTTGCCCTTTAACTATGGCTACACCTTC
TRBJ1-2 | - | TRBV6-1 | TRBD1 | CASRPTWDSPYGYTF | TGTGCCAGCAGGCCAACCTGGGACAGCCCTTATGGCTACACCTTC
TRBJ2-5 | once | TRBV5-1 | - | CASSLARETQYF | TGCGCCAGCAGCTTGGCCCGGGAGACCCAGTACTTC
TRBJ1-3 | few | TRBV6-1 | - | CASSEFYGNTIYF | TGTGCCAGCAGTGAATTTTATGGAAACACCATATATTTT
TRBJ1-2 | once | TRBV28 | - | CASSPDTYGYTF | TGTGCCAGCAGTCCGGACACCTATGGCTACACCTTC
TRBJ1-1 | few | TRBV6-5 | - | CASSYSDSYTEAFF | TGTGCCAGCAGTTACTCAGACAGTTACACTGAAGCTTTCTTT
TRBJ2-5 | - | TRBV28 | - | CASSSRYTQETQYF | TGTGCCAGCAGCTCGAGGTACACTCAAGAGACCCAGTACTTC
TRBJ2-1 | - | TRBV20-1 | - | CSASHNEQFF | TGCAGTGCTTCTCACAATGAGCAGTTCTTC
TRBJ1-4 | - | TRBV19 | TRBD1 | CASRNRGIRSTNEKLFF | TGTGCCAGTAGGAACAGGGGTATAAGATCAACTAATGAAAAACTGTTTTTT
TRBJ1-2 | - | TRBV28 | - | CASSPSYGYTF | TGTGCCAGCAGTCCGTCTTATGGCTACACCTTC
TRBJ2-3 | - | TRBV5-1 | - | CASSLFAGTDTQYF | TGCGCCAGCAGCTTGTTCGCGGGTACAGATACGCAGTATTTT
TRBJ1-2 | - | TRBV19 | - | CASSIDRQANYGYTF | TGTGCCAGTAGTATAGATCGACAGGCTAACTATGGCTACACCTTC
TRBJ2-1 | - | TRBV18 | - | CASSPLLGNEQFF | TGTGCCAGCTCACCACTCCTAGGTAATGAGCAGTTCTTC
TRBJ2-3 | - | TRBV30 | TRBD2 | CAWSILAGATDTQYF | TGTGCCTGGAGTATACTAGCGGGGGCCACAGATACGCAGTATTTT
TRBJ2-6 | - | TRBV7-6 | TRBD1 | CASSRSGQGGSGANVLTF | TGTGCCAGCAGCCGATCTGGACAGGGGGGCTCTGGGGCCAACGTCCTGACTTTC
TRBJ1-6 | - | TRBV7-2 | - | CASSLVDRINSPLHF | TGTGCCAGCAGCTTAGTCGACAGAATAAATTCACCCCTCCACTTT
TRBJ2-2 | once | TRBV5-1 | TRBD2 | CASSGGLAANTGELFF | TGCGCCAGCAGCGGCGGACTAGCGGCCAACACCGGGGAGCTGTTTTTT
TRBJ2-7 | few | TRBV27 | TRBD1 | CASSLGTGTAAYEQYF | TGTGCCAGCAGTTTAGGTACCGGGACAGCAGCCTACGAGCAGTACTTC
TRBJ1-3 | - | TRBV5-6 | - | CASRPQGSGNTIYF | TGTGCCAGCAGACCCCAGGGGTCTGGAAACACCATATATTTT
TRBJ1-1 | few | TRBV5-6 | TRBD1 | CASSLAGTAEAFF | TGTGCCAGCAGCTTGGCTGGGACAGCTGAAGCTTTCTTT
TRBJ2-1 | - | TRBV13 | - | CASSLGASYNEQFF | TGTGCCAGCAGTTTGGGAGCCTCCTACAATGAGCAGTTCTTC
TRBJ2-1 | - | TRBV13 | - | CASSLDSGYNEQFF | TGTGCCAGCAGCTTAGATTCCGGGTACAATGAGCAGTTCTTC
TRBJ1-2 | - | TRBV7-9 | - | CASSLETASRGYTF | TGTGCCAGCAGCTTAGAAACCGCATCGAGGGGCTACACCTTC
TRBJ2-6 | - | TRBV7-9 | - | CASTPRGSGANVLTF | TGTGCCAGTACTCCAAGGGGATCTGGGGCCAACGTCCTGACTTTC
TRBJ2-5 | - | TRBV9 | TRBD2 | CASSSGSTRGEQYF | TGTGCCAGCAGCTCTGGTAGCACTCGGGGGGAGCAGTACTTC
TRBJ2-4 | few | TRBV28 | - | CASSFAGSDRNIQYF | TGTGCCAGCAGTTTCGCTGGTAGCGACCGAAACATTCAGTACTTC
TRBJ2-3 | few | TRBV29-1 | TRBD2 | CSVTVTSGTDTQYF | TGCAGCGTAACGGTGACTAGCGGCACAGATACGCAGTATTTT
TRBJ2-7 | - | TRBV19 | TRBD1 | CASSPPSGQETYEQYF | TGTGCCAGTAGCCCTCCCTCCGGACAGGAGACCTACGAGCAGTACTTC
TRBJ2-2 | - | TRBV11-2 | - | CASSLWPTSPRELFF | TGTGCCAGCAGCTTGTGGCCGACATCCCCGAGGGAGCTGTTTTTT
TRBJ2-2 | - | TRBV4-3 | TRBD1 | CASSPDRGGTGELFF | TGCGCCAGCAGCCCGGACAGGGGTGGGACCGGGGAGCTGTTTTTT
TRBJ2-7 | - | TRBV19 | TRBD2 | CASKLAGGAYEQYF | TGTGCCAGTAAACTAGCGGGAGGAGCCTACGAGCAGTACTTC
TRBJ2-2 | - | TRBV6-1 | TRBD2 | CASSELAGGPGELFF | TGTGCCAGCAGTGAACTAGCGGGGGGGCCGGGGGAGCTGTTTTTT
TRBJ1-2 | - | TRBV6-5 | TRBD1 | CASSTGQGLYYGYTF | TGTGCCAGCAGTACGGGACAGGGTCTCTACTATGGCTACACCTTC
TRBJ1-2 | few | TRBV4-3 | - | CASSQGGPRGDGYTF | TGCGCCAGCAGCCAGGGAGGGCCCCGGGGGGATGGCTACACCTTC
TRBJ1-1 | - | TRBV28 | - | CASSSSPTGNTEAFF | TGTGCCAGCAGTTCGTCCCCGACAGGGAACACTGAAGCTTTCTTT
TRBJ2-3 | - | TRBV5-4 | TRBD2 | CASSGSGTSGDTQYF | TGTGCCAGCAGCGGATCCGGGACTAGCGGAGATACGCAGTATTTT
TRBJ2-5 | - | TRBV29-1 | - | CSVGGSPGETQYF | TGCAGCGTTGGGGGCAGCCCTGGAGAGACCCAGTACTTC